This TCR beta chain was identified during a study of T cells in Graves' hyperthyroidism and ophthalmopathy. About the research overall: Peripheral blood was obtained at initial diagnosis, preceding any treatment. Study findings and constraints: Most thyroid clonotypes expanded above 0.001 appeared in blood too.

There were TCR beta CDR3 regions amplified from RNA transcripts. The TCR CDR3 first-round RT-PCR relied on the HTBI primer set. Each CDR3 protein gets one entry after TCRdb re-called the multiplex PCR reads with MiXCR. Among about 350,000 distinct CDR3 sequences listed, about 15% were seen once. Exclusion of a patient resulted from uncontrolled infection, other autoimmune disease, pregnancy or lactation. Fresh 10 ml peripheral blood yielded PBMCs. The length of the CDR3 is 15 residues. Germline-derived CDR1 and CDR2 are MNHEY and SMNVEV (reference sequence). V was pared by 5 bases and J by 10 bases, with 21 bases between. Points on this clonotype: Its antigen is not identified.

The J gene is TRBJ2-1, the V gene TRBV27, with D perhaps TRBD2 (5 bases). Sequenced material: blood. This TCR derives from a woman younger than 45 with Graves' hyperthyroidism. CDR3 sequence: CASSQYRSTSGEQFF. In DNA form, the CDR3 reads TGTGCCAGCAGTCAGTACAGAAGCACGTCGGGGGAGCAGTTCTTC.